This TCR beta chain was documented in a study of cytomegalovirus exposure and HLA in healthy donors. This PCR relied on a set of 60 Vbeta primers and 13 Jbeta primers. Clones were read by immunoSEQ multiplex PCR, and TCRdb kept only the in-frame ones, dropping some. This table has just over 70,000 clones, 70% to 85% appearing once. Study results and limitations: Fewer N-insertions (relative to the roughly 630-donor mean) were reportedly seen in an Asian-associated ancestry cluster in a later analysis. Cytomegalovirus association was listed for about 180 TCR beta chains. V segments that were indistinguishable, TRBV6-2 and TRBV6-3 among them, were omitted from analysis. TCR beta V segments were, for the most part, productive about 87% or about 30% of the time in an earlier analysis.

This CDR3 is 15 amino acids long. The V end lost 3 bases, the J end lost 7 bases, and 19 bases lay between the germline ends. Germline V gene lookup returns CDR1 SGHTA and CDR2 FQGNSA. On this clone: Its antigen is unidentified.

The receptor's source is a human donor in good health. The chain links TRBV7-2 to TRBJ2-7, with D possibly TRBD2 on 6 matching bases. Sequencing was carried out using PBMCs. In DNA form, the CDR3 reads TGTGCCAGCAGCTTTTCAGGGTGGGGAGGAAGAGAGCAGTACTTC. It translates to CASSFSGWGGREQYF.